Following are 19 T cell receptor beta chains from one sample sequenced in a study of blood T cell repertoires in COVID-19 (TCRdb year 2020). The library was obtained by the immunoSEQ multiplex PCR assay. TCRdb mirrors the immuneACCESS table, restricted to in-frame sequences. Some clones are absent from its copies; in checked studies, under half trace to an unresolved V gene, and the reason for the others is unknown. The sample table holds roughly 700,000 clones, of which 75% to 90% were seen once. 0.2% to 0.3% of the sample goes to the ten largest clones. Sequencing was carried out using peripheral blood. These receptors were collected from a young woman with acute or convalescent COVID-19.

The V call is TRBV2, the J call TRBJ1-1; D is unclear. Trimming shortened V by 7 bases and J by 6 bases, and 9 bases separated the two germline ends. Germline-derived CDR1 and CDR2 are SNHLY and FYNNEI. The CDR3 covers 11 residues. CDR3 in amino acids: CASNSYAEAFF. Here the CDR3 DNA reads TGTGCCAGCAATAGCTACGCTGAAGCTTTCTTT. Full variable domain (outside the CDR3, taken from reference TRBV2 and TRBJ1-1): EPEVTQTPSHQVTQMGQEVILRCVPISNHLYFYWYRQILGQKVEFLVSFYNNEISEKSEIFDDQFSVERPDGSNFTLKIRSTKLEDSAMYFCASNSYAEAFFGQGTRLTVV.

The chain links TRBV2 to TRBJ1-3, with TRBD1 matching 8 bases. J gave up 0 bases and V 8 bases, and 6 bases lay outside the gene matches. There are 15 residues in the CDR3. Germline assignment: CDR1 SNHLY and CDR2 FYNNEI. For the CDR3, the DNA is TGTGCCAGCGGGAGGGACAGGAGCTCTGGAAACACCATATATTTT. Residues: CASGRDRSSGNTIYF. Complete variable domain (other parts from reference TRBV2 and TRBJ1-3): EPEVTQTPSHQVTQMGQEVILRCVPISNHLYFYWYRQILGQKVEFLVSFYNNEISEKSEIFDDQFSVERPDGSNFTLKIRSTKLEDSAMYFCASGRDRSSGNTIYFGEGSWLTVV.

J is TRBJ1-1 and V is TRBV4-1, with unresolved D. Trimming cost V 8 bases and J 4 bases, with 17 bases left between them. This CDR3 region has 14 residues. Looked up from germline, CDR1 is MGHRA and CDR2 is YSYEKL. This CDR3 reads CASGLSYLRTEAFF. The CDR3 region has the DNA TGCGCCAGCGGCCTTAGCTACCTACGCACTGAAGCTTTCTTT.

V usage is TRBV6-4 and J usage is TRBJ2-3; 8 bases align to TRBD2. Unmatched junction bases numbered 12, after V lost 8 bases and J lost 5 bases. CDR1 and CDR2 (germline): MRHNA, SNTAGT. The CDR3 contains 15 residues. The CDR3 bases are TGTGCCAGCGCCCCCGACGGGGGGGAGGTAGATACGCAGTATTTT. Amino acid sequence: CASAPDGGEVDTQYF.

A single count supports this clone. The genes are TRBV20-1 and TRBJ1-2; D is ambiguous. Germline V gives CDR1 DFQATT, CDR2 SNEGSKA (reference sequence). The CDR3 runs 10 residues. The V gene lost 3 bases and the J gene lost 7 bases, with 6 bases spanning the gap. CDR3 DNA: TGCAGTGCTAGCGGTTCTGGCTACACCTTC. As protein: CSASGSGYTF.

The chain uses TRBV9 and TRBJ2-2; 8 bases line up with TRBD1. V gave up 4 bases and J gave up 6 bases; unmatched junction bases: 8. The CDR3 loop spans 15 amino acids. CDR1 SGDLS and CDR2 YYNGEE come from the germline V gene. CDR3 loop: CASSSRTGRAGELFF. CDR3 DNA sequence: TGTGCCAGCAGCTCACGGACAGGGCGCGCCGGGGAGCTGTTTTTT.

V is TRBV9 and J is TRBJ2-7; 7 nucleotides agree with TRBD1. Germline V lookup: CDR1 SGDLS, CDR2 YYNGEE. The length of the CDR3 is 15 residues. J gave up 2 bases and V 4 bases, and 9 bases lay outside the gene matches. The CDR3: CASSTHPGTAYEQYF. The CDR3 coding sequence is TGTGCCAGCAGCACACACCCTGGGACAGCCTACGAGCAGTACTTC.

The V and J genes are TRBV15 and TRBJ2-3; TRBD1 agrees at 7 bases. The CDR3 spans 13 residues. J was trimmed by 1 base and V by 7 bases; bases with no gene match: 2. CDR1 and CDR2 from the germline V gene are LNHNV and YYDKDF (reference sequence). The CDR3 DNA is TGTGCCACCAAGCAGGGGGGCACAGATACGCAGTATTTT. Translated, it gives CATKQGGTDTQYF. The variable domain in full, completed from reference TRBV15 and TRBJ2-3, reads DAMVIQNPRYQVTQFGKPVTLSCSQTLNHNVMYWYQQKSSQAPKLLFHYYDKDFNNEADTPDNFQSRRPNTSFCFLDIRSPGLGDTAMYLCATKQGGTDTQYFGPGTRLTVL.

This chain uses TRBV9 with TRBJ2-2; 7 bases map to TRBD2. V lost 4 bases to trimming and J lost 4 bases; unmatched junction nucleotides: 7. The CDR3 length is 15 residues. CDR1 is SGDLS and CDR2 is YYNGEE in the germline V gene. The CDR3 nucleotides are TGTGCCAGCAGCCCCATGGGGGGGGGCACCGGGGAGCTGTTTTTT. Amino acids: CASSPMGGGTGELFF.

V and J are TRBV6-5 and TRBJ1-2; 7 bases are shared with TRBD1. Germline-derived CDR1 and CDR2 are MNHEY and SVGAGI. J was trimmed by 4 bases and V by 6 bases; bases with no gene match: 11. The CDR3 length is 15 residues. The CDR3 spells CASSPRGAGTYGYTF. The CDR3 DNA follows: TGTGCCAGCAGCCCCAGGGGGGCTGGCACCTATGGCTACACCTTC.

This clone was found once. The CDR3 bases are TGCAGCGGTAATATCGGGAATGAAAAACTGTTTTTT. It specifies CSGNIGNEKLFF. The chain links TRBV29-1 to TRBJ1-4; D ambiguous. Germline CDR1 and CDR2: SQVTM and ANQGSEA. With 7 bases removed from V and 5 bases from J, the gap between germline ends came to 11 bases. The CDR3 length is 12 residues. Filled out from reference TRBV29-1 and TRBJ1-4, the complete variable domain reads SAVISQKPSRDICQRGTSLTIQCQVDSQVTMMFWYRQQPGQSLTLIATANQGSEATYESGFVIDKFPISRPNLTFSTLTVSNMSPEDSSIYLCSGNIGNEKLFFGSGTQLSVL.

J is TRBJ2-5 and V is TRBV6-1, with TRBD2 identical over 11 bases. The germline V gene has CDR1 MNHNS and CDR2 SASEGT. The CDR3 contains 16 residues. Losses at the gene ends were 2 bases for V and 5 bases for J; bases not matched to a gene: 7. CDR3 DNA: TGTGCCAGCAGTGAAATTAGCGGGGGGGCCTGGGAGACCCAGTACTTC. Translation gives CASSEISGGAWETQYF.

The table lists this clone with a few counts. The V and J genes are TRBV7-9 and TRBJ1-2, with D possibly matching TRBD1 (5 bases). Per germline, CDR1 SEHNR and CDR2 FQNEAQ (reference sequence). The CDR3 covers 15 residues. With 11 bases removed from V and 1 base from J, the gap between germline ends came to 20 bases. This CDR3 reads CAFSQGTSFNYGYTF. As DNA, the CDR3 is TGTGCCTTCTCCCAGGGCACGAGTTTTAACTATGGCTACACCTTC. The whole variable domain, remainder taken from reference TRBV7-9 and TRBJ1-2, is DTGVSQNPRHKITKRGQNVTFRCDPISEHNRLYWYRQTLGQGPEFLTYFQNEAQLEKSRLLSDRFSAERPKGSFSTLEIQRTEQGDSAMYLCAFSQGTSFNYGYTFGSGTRLTVV.

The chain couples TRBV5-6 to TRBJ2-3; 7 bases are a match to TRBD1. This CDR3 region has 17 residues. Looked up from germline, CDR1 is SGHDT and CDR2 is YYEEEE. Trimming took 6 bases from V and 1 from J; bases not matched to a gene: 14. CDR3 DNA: TGTGCCAGCACCCAAGGCCCTAGACAGGGTCGCACAGATACGCAGTATTTT. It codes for CASTQGPRQGRTDTQYF.

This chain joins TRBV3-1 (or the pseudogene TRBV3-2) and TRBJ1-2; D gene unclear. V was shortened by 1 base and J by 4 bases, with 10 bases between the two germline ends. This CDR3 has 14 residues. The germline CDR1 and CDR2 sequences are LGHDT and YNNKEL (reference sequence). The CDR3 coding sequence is TGTGCCAGCAGCCAAGCCCCTGGCAGCTATGGCTACACCTTC. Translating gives CASSQAPGSYGYTF.

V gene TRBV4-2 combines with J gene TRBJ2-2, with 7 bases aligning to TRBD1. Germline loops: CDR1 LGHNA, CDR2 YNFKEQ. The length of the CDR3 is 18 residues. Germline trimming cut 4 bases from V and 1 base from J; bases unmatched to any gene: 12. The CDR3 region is CASSPLGQDWLNTGELFF. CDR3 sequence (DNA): TGTGCCAGCAGCCCCCTCGGACAGGACTGGCTGAACACCGGGGAGCTGTTTTTT.

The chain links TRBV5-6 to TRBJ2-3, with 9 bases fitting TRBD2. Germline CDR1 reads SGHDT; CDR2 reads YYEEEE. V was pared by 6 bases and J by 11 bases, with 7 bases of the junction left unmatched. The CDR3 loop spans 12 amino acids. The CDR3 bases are TGTGCCAGCACCCGACTAGCGGCTGGGCAGTATTTT. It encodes CASTRLAAGQYF.

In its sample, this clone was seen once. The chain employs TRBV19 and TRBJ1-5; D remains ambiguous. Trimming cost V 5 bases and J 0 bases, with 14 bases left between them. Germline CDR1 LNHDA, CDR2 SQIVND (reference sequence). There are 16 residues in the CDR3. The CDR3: CASSLPRTVSNQPQHF. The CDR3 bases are TGTGCCAGTAGTCTTCCCCGGACTGTTAGCAATCAGCCCCAGCATTTT.

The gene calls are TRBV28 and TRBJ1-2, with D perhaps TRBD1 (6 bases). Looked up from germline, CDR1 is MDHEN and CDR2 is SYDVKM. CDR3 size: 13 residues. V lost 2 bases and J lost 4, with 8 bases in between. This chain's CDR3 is CASSLGTFYGYTF. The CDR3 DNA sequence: TGTGCCAGCAGTTTAGGGACATTCTATGGCTACACCTTC.